These 26 T cell receptor beta chains share one sample of origin, sequenced in a study of identical twins. TCRdb independently ran MiXCR on the 5' RACE reads; one entry per CDR3 protein. The data hold a few hundred thousand distinct CDR3 sequences, with more than 9% observed a single time. The sample was also linked to a second study, of yellow fever vaccine responses in identical twins.

The specimen sequenced was CD8+ T cells sorted from blood. Receptor source: a woman in her late teens or twenties in good health.

V usage is TRBV6-5 and J usage is TRBJ2-5, with D tentatively TRBD1 or TRBD2 (5 bases each). The germline V gene has CDR1 MNHEY and CDR2 SVGAGI. V was clipped by 0 bases and J by 4 bases, with 9 bases between them. There are 14 residues in the CDR3. CDR3 sequence: CASSYSGTGETQYF. In DNA, the CDR3 is TGTGCCAGCAGTTACTCGGGGACGGGAGAGACCCAGTACTTC.

This clonotype has just a few counts. This chain connects TRBV7-8 to TRBJ2-1, with 12 nucleotides matching TRBD2. The ends lost 5 bases at V and 7 bases at J; junction bases unmatched: 6. The CDR3 consists of 15 residues. Germline V gene data show CDR1 as SGHVS and CDR2 as FQNEAQ. CDR3 bases: TGTGCCAGCAGCCCGTGGACTAGCGGGGTAAATGAGCAGTTCTTC. The encoded protein is CASSPWTSGVNEQFF.

This clonotype occurred a few times. The genes are TRBV11-2 and TRBJ1-2; D is unclear. V shed 1 base and J shed 1 base, with 13 bases lying between them. Germline CDR1 is SGHAT and CDR2 is FQNNGV. The CDR3 totals 16 residues. CDR3 residues: CASSLGSSSINYGYTF. The DNA for the CDR3 is TGTGCCAGCAGCTTAGGTAGCAGTTCCATTAACTATGGCTACACCTTC.

The chain recombines TRBV4-1 with TRBJ1-5; D is unresolved. CDR3 length equals 14 residues. The V end was cut by 2 bases, the J end by 7 bases, with 12 bases between. Germline lookup yields CDR1 MGHRA and CDR2 YSYEKL. The CDR3 loop is CASSQWWFLQPQHF. The CDR3 coding sequence is TGCGCCAGCAGCCAATGGTGGTTTTTACAGCCCCAGCATTTT.

This clonotype was counted a few times. The V gene is TRBV5-1, the J gene TRBJ2-3; 12 positions match TRBD1. CDR1 is SGHRS and CDR2 is YFSETQ in the germline V gene. Trimming removed 4 bases from V and 5 bases from J; junction bases left unmatched: 8. This CDR3 spans 16 amino acids. This chain's CDR3 is CASSQGQGASGDTQYF. As DNA, the CDR3 is TGCGCCAGCAGCCAGGGACAGGGGGCGAGCGGAGATACGCAGTATTTT.

V gene TRBV5-6 combines with J gene TRBJ1-1; D is undetermined. CDR3 size: 14 residues. Trimming left V 1 base short and J 1 base short, with 8 bases between. From germline, CDR1 is SGHDT and CDR2 YYEEEE. The CDR3 region is CASSLRQRNTEAFF. The CDR3 nucleotides are TGTGCCAGCAGCTTGAGGCAGAGGAACACTGAAGCTTTCTTT. The full variable domain, completed using reference TRBV5-6 and TRBJ1-1, is DAGVTQSPTHLIKTRGQQVTLRCSPKSGHDTVSWYQQALGQGPQFIFQYYEEEERQRGNFPDRFSGHQFPNYSSELNVNALLLGDSALYLCASSLRQRNTEAFFGQGTRLTVV.

This clonotype showed up many times. This chain uses TRBV10-3 with TRBJ2-7; no clear D. CDR1 is ENHRY and CDR2 is SYGVKD in the germline V gene. This CDR3 is 13 amino acids long. Trimming took 0 bases from V and 5 from J, leaving 8 bases between them. This CDR3 reads CAISESTQDEQYV. The DNA of the CDR3 is TGTGCCATCAGTGAGTCCACACAAGACGAGCAGTACGTC.

The chain has TRBV6-1 and TRBJ2-5; 8 nucleotides agree with TRBD1. Per the germline V gene, CDR1 is MNHNS and CDR2 is SASEGT. J lost 4 bases, V lost 7 bases, and 11 bases had no gene match. The CDR3 has 15 residues. The CDR3 bases are TGTGCCAGCACTCCATCGACAGGGGTTGGAGAGACCCAGTACTTC. It yields the protein CASTPSTGVGETQYF.

At least ten counts were recorded for this clonotype. The chain carries TRBV9 and TRBJ2-1; 9 bases are shared with TRBD2. This CDR3 spans 16 amino acids. The junction had 8 bases not matched to a gene; V was cut back by 3 bases and J by 4 bases. Germline-derived CDR1 and CDR2 are SGDLS and YYNGEE. The CDR3 here is CASSASSGKNYNEQFF. The CDR3, as DNA: TGTGCCAGCAGCGCATCTAGCGGGAAGAATTACAATGAGCAGTTCTTC.

This clonotype showed up many times. The chain uses TRBV7-9 and TRBJ2-7, with no clear D. CDR1 is SEHNR and CDR2 is FQNEAQ in the germline V gene (reference sequence). V dropped 3 bases and J dropped 5 bases, with 5 bases sitting between them. CDR3 length: 11 residues. The CDR3 DNA reads as TGTGCCAGCAGCTTTCTCGACGAGCAGTACGTC. This codes for CASSFLDEQYV.

The chain couples TRBV15 to TRBJ2-1; 10 bases align to TRBD2. Trimming removed 0 bases from V and 3 bases from J; junction bases left unmatched: 2. The CDR3 runs to 16 residues. The germline gives CDR1 LNHNV, CDR2 YYDKDF (reference sequence). The CDR3 nucleotides are TGTGCCACCAGCAGAGAGACTAGCGGGCGCTACAATGAGCAGTTCTTC. This sequence encodes CATSRETSGRYNEQFF.

This clonotype appeared many times. The chain links TRBV11-2 to TRBJ2-5, with no clear D. Germline loops: CDR1 SGHAT, CDR2 FQNNGV. V was clipped by 5 bases and J by 0 bases, with 7 bases between them. The CDR3 runs to 13 residues. The CDR3 protein is CASSPPYQETQYF. In DNA, the CDR3 is TGTGCCAGCAGCCCCCCGTACCAAGAGACCCAGTACTTC.

The chain links TRBV20-1 to TRBJ2-7; 9 bases line up with TRBD2. Trimming cost V 2 bases and J 3 bases; bases outside gene matches: 14. Germline V lookup: CDR1 DFQATT, CDR2 SNEGSKA (reference sequence). CDR3 size: 17 residues. CDR3 protein: CSARPGSRASGDYEQYF. The CDR3 nucleotides read TGCAGTGCTAGACCCGGATCTAGGGCTAGCGGGGACTACGAGCAGTACTTC.

V gene TRBV20-1 combines with J gene TRBJ2-7; the D gene is possibly TRBD2 (5 bases). V shed 6 bases and J shed 3 bases, with 15 bases lying between them. The CDR3 is 13 residues long. Germline V gene sequence: CDR1 DFQATT, CDR2 SNEGSKA (reference sequence). CDR3 residues: CSARAPRGYEQYV. The CDR3 DNA reads TGCAGTGCAAGGGCCCCACGGGGCTACGAGCAGTACGTC.

This clonotype was seen a few times. The chain joins TRBV9 to TRBJ2-1; 10 positions match TRBD1. Trimming removed 2 bases from V and 6 bases from J; junction bases left unmatched: 5. The CDR3 is 15 residues long. The V gene's germline CDR1 is SGDLS and CDR2 YYNGEE. The CDR3 region is CASSVTGGEFNEQFF. CDR3 bases: TGTGCCAGCAGCGTGACAGGGGGCGAGTTCAATGAGCAGTTCTTC.

This clonotype occurred a few times. The chain recombines TRBV7-9 with TRBJ1-2; D remains unclear. The CDR3 spans 12 residues. The V end lost 3 bases, the J end lost 5 bases, and 7 bases lay between the germline ends. Germline V gene sequence: CDR1 SEHNR, CDR2 FQNEAQ (reference sequence). CDR3 nucleotide sequence: TGTGCCAGCAGCTTCGACCCGTATGGCTACACCTTC. Translated, it gives CASSFDPYGYTF.

The CDR3 region is CSAQEEGNQPQHF. The CDR3 DNA is TGCAGTGCACAGGAAGAAGGCAATCAGCCCCAGCATTTT. This rearrangement joins TRBV20-1 to TRBJ1-5, with D possibly matching TRBD1 (5 bases). V was pared by 6 bases and J by 2 bases, with 11 bases between. CDR1 is DFQATT and CDR2 is SNEGSKA in the germline V gene (reference sequence). The CDR3 length is 13 residues.

The chain carries TRBV7-2 and TRBJ2-2; 10 bases line up with TRBD2. Germline CDR1 and CDR2: SGHTA and FQGNSA. The CDR3 loop spans 16 amino acids. The ends lost 3 bases at V and 2 bases at J; junction bases unmatched: 3. Here the CDR3 DNA reads TGTGCCAGCAGCTTTGGACTAGCGGATAACACCGGGGAGCTGTTTTTT. It translates to CASSFGLADNTGELFF.

Only a few counts were recorded for this clonotype. The chain joins TRBV28 to TRBJ2-7, with D tentatively TRBD2 (5 bases). This CDR3 contains 13 residues. Trimming pared 4 bases from V and 2 bases from J, leaving 9 bases between. Germline CDR1 reads MDHEN; CDR2 reads SYDVKM. In DNA form, the CDR3 reads TGTGCCAGCAGTTCTCGGGGTCCCTACGAGCAGTACGTC. This sequence encodes CASSSRGPYEQYV.

This clonotype came up a few times. The chain recombines TRBV6-1 with TRBJ2-3, with a weak D call TRBD1 (5 bases). This CDR3 spans 14 amino acids. Per the germline V gene, CDR1 is MNHNS and CDR2 is SASEGT. V lost 3 bases to trimming and J lost 3 bases, with 10 bases between them. DNA for the CDR3: TGTGCCAGCAGTGAGGACACGTTTACAGATACGCAGTATTTT. This encodes CASSEDTFTDTQYF.

The chain carries TRBV5-1 and TRBJ1-2, with D perhaps matching TRBD1 (5 bases). Germline values: CDR1 SGHRS, CDR2 YFSETQ. Between the trimmed V and J ends, which lost 5 bases and 8 bases, there was a span of 25 bases. This CDR3 is built from 16 residues. This chain's CDR3 is CASSYEDGTGPWGYTF. The CDR3 bases are TGCGCCAGCAGTTACGAAGACGGAACAGGCCCCTGGGGCTACACCTTC.

The chain links TRBV11-1 to TRBJ2-3, with 13 bases matching TRBD2. The germline V gene encodes CDR1 SGHAT and CDR2 FQDESV (reference sequence). V shed 4 bases and J 0 bases; nucleotides not matched to a gene: 7. This CDR3 has 18 amino acids. The CDR3, as DNA: TGTGCCAGCAGCTCACGGACTAGCGGGGGAGCTAGCACAGATACGCAGTATTTT. Its translation is CASSSRTSGGASTDTQYF.

This clonotype has more than one count but fewer than ten. The chain has TRBV29-1 and TRBJ2-7, with TRBD1 matching over 8 bases. Germline loops: CDR1 SQVTM, CDR2 ANQGSEA. Germline trimming cut 4 bases from V and 6 bases from J; bases unmatched to any gene: 8. The CDR3 is 13 amino acids. CDR3: CSVAPGQGAEQYV. CDR3 DNA: TGCAGCGTTGCCCCCGGACAGGGAGCCGAGCAGTACGTC.

The chain links TRBV15 to TRBJ2-3; no clear D. This CDR3 has 15 amino acids. V lost 3 bases to trimming and J lost 0 bases, with 10 bases between them. Germline V CDR1 and CDR2: LNHNV, YYDKDF (reference sequence). The CDR3 sequence is CATSRAVVSTDTQYF. The CDR3, as DNA: TGTGCCACCAGCAGGGCTGTGGTTAGCACAGATACGCAGTATTTT.

This clonotype was picked up many times. V and J are TRBV5-1 and TRBJ1-3; D not certain. The CDR3 has 18 residues. The germline V gene has CDR1 SGHRS and CDR2 YFSETQ. The V gene lost 1 base and the J gene lost 0 bases, with 17 bases spanning the gap. In DNA form, the CDR3 reads TGCGCCAGCAGCTTGTACCCGACACTACCACCCTCTGGAAACACCATATATTTT. Protein product: CASSLYPTLPPSGNTIYF.

This clonotype was detected only a few times. This chain uses TRBV14 with TRBJ2-7; D ambiguous. Germline lookup yields CDR1 SGHDN and CDR2 FVKESK. The length of the CDR3 is 16 residues. Trimming left V 1 base short and J 3 bases short, with 16 bases between. The CDR3 nucleotides are TGTGCCAGCAGCCAAGGTATACGGCAGGTGGACTACGAGCAGTACTTC. This translates into CASSQGIRQVDYEQYF.